This T cell receptor beta chain was captured in a study of T cell responses to AZD1222 COVID-19 vaccine. Some clones are missing from TCRdb's copy, which holds only in-frame ones; the method was immunoSEQ multiplex PCR. The sample holds roughly 150,000 clones, just over 90% seen once. The CDR3 runs 14 residues. Germline V lookup: CDR1 KGHSH, CDR2 LQKENI. After removal of 6 bases from V and 7 bases from J, the junction contained 6 bases not matched to a gene. Here the sequenced sample was peripheral blood, taken on day 0 of AZD1222 vaccination. The rearrangement links TRBV18 to TRBJ2-2; 9 nucleotides match TRBD2. This TCR derives from an adult in good health. The CDR3 region has the DNA TGTGCCAGCTCTCGTAGCGGGAGCGACGGGGAGCTGTTTTTT. Translation gives CASSRSGSDGELFF. The whole variable domain, filled in from reference TRBV18 and TRBJ2-2, reads NAGVMQNPRHLVRRRGQEARLRCSPMKGHSHVYWYRQLPEEGLKFMVYLQKENIIDESGMPKERFSAEFPKEGPSILRIQQVVRGDSAAYFCASSRSGSDGELFFGEGSRLTVL.